A few counts support the clone carrying this TCR beta chain. Its specificity is unknown. The source of the sample is a study of identical twins. Study-wide findings and caveats: Clonotypes of the beta chain that were abundant in cord blood carried fewer insertions (memory repertoires showed none). In drawing conclusions, the study used cross-sectional statistical analysis and did not follow the same donors.

TCRdb passed the 5' RACE reads through MiXCR, listing each CDR3 protein once. The repertoire holds fewer than 800,000 distinct CDR3 sequences, with roughly 7.2% as singletons. This same sample was also taken into another study, of yellow fever vaccine responses in identical twins.

The clonotype was recovered from a young woman in good health. Sequenced: PBMCs.

CDR3 amino acids: CASSLDRVGEQYV. Here the CDR3 DNA reads TGTGCCAGCAGCTTAGACAGGGTTGGCGAGCAGTACGTC. The chain combines TRBV7-9 with TRBJ2-7; maybe TRBD1 (6 bases). Germline CDR1 SEHNR, CDR2 FQNEAQ (reference sequence). Trimming pared 1 base from V and 6 bases from J, leaving 10 bases between. This CDR3 comprises 13 residues.